This TCR beta chain was sequenced for a study of cytomegalovirus exposure and HLA in healthy donors. Use of 60 Vbeta and 13 Jbeta primers characterized the PCR. TCRdb's copy holds only in-frame clones and misses some; the assay was immunoSEQ multiplex PCR. The table has 150,000 to 200,000 clones, around 80% seen once; the top ten hold around 6.9%. CDR1 and CDR2 (germline): SGHNT, YYREEE (reference sequence). V lost 5 bases and J lost 4, with 11 bases in between. The CDR3 covers 13 residues. General study findings and limits: The study had only CMV serostatus as immune exposure information. The study flagged some 170 TCR beta chains as cytomegalovirus-associated.

Remarks on this clone: Its antigen is unknown.

V is TRBV5-4 and J is TRBJ2-3, with TRBD2 as a possible D gene (6 bases). The clonotype was recovered from a male donor in good health and CMV-seropositive. The material sequenced was PBMCs. CDR3 amino acids: CASRRDLPDTQYF. DNA of the CDR3: TGTGCCAGCAGGCGGGACTTACCAGATACGCAGTATTTT.